The T cell receptor (beta chain) described here comes from a study of CD8 T cells in ankylosing spondylitis. CDR3 size: 14 residues. The germline gives CDR1 SGHRS, CDR2 YFSETQ. V lost 2 bases, J lost 0 bases, and 8 bases lay in between. The study, taken as a whole, reports: Characteristic, it appeared, of ankylosing spondylitis blood was a TCR beta motif of about eight highly homologous variants. CD8+ by phenotype, disease-linked clones were relatively rare in peripheral blood. Significant enrichment of disease-linked clones was reportedly seen in matched ankylosing spondylitis synovial fluid.

In regard to this clonotype: The antigen remains unidentified.

The TCR beta libraries were generated through quantitative 5'-RACE incorporating molecular barcodes. A single record per CDR3 protein comes from TCRdb applying MiXCR to the 5' RACE reads. The table lists around 230,000 distinct CDR3 sequences, less than 10% of them singletons. The source of this sequence is a male donor with ankylosing spondylitis or in good health (not recorded which). Sequenced input: blood, either unsorted or a sorted T cell fraction (not recorded which). This chain joins TRBV5-1 and TRBJ2-5; D unresolved. As DNA, the CDR3 is TGCGCCAGCAGCTTTCAGGCGTACCAAGAGACCCAGTACTTC. Protein product: CASSFQAYQETQYF. The whole variable domain, filled in from reference TRBV5-1 and TRBJ2-5, reads KAGVTQTPRYLIKTRGQQVTLSCSPISGHRSVSWYQQTPGQGLQFLFEYFSETQRNKGNFPGRFSGRQFSNSRSEMNVSTLELGDSALYLCASSFQAYQETQYFGPGTRLLVL.